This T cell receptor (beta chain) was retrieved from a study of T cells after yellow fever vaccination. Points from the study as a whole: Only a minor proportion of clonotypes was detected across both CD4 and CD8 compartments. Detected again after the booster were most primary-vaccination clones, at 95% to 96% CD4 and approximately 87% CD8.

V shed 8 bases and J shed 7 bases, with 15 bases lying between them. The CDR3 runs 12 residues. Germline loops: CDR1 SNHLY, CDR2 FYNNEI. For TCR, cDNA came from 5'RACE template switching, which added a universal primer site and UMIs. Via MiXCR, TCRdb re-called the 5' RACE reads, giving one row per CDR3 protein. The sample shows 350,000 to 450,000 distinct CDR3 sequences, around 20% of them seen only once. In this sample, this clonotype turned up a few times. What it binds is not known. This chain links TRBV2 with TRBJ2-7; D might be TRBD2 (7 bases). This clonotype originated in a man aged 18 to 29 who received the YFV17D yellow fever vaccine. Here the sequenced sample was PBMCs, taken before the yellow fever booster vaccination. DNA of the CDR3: TGTGCCAGCGGGGGGGCGCGCGAAGAGCAGTACGTC. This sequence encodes CASGGAREEQYV.